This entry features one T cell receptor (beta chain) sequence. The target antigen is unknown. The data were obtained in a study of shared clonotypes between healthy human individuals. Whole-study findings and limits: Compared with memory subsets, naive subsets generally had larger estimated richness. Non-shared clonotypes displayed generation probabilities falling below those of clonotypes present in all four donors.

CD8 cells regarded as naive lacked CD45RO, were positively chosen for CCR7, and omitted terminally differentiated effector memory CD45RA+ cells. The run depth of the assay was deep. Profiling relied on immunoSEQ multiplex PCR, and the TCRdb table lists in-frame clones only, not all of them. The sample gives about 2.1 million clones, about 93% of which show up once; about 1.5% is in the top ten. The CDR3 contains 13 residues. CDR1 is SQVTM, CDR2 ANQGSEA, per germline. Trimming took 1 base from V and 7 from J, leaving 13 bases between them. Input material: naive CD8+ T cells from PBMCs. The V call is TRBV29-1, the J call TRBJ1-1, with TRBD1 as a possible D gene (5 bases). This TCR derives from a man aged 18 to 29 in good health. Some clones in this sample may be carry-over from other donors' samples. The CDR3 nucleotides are TGCAGCGTTGAAGTCGGGGGTAGTCATGAAGCTTTCTTT. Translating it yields CSVEVGGSHEAFF.